This record concerns one T cell receptor (beta chain) sequence. What it recognizes is unknown. TCRdb analysed the RT-PCR reads with MiXCR anew, one entry per CDR3 protein. The sample contains over 800,000 distinct CDR3 sequences, about 20% of which appear only once. This entry belongs to a study of response to subunit inactivated influenza vaccine. General study findings and limits: Only a handful of new T cells, the authors suggested, are recruited with each seasonal influenza vaccination.

Trimming stripped 2 bases from V and 1 base from J, with 18 bases between. Germline-derived CDR1 and CDR2 are ENHRY and SYGVKD. The CDR3 runs 17 residues. V is TRBV10-3 and J is TRBJ2-7, with D possibly TRBD2 on 6 matching bases. The specimen was PBMCs from blood, collected around 5 days after vaccination. The receptor was derived from a man aged 50 to 60 who received an inactivated influenza vaccine. The CDR3 DNA reads as TGTGCCATCAGTGAGGGTTTTCGGGGGACCCTATCCTACGAGCAGTACTTC. Translation gives CAISEGFRGTLSYEQYF.